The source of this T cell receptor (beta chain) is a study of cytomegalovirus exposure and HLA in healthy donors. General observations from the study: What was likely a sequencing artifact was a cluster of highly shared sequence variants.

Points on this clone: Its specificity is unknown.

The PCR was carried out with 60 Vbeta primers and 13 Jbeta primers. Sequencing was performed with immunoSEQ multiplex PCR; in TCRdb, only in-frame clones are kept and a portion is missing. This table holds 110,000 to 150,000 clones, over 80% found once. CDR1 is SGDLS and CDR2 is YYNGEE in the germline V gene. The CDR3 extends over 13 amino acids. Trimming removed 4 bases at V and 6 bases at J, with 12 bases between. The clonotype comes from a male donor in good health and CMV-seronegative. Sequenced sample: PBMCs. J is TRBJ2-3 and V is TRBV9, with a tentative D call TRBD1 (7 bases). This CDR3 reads CASSPRGRDTQYF. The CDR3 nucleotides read TGTGCCAGCAGCCCCAGGGGGAGGGATACGCAGTATTTT.